Listed here are 24 T cell receptor beta chains from one sample, sequenced in a study of beta chain features in type 1 diabetes. Findings and caveats of the study: TCRB CDR3s were moderately but significantly shorter in Type 1 diabetes patients in all four CD4+ subsets.

Expressed TCRB transcripts got sequenced, as all isolated RNA was reverse transcribed. Measured with immunoSEQ multiplex PCR; TCRdb has only the in-frame clones, and not every one. The sample holds over 150,000 clones, 10% seen once. Antigen specificity for these receptors is unknown. The sequenced material came from central memory CD4+ T cells from blood. The receptor set was obtained from a man aged 25-45 years with type 1 diabetes.

This clone was detected only a few times. The chain links TRBV25-1 to TRBJ1-5; D gene uncertain. V was pared by 0 bases and J by 4 bases, with 4 bases between. CDR1 is MGHDK and CDR2 is SYGVNS in the germline V gene. The CDR3 extends over 13 amino acids. CDR3 in DNA: TGTGCCAGCAGTGAATACGAGAATCAGCCCCAGCATTTT. Its translation: CASSEYENQPQHF.

This clone was detected only a few times. J is TRBJ2-2 and V is TRBV4-3; D is uncertain. Germline CDR1 reads LGHNA; CDR2 reads YSLEER. The CDR3 spans 15 residues. The V gene lost 0 bases and the J gene lost 3 bases, with 8 bases spanning the gap. CDR3 sequence (DNA): TGCGCCAGCAGCCAAGATCTCCAGTACACCGGGGAGCTGTTTTTT. It encodes CASSQDLQYTGELFF.

The chain couples TRBV18 to TRBJ1-5; TRBD1 might be the D (6 bases). CDR1 KGHSH and CDR2 LQKENI come from the germline V gene. CDR3 size: 16 residues. Trimming shortened V by 2 bases and J by 1 base, and 12 bases separated the two germline ends. The CDR3 nucleotides are TGTGCCAGCTCACCAATCCCGCAGGGGAGCAATCAGCCCCAGCATTTT. Protein product: CASSPIPQGSNQPQHF.

The CDR3 DNA reads as TGTGCCTGGAGTAAGAGACTAGCGAGGAATGAGCAGTTCTTC. Its protein is CAWSKRLARNEQFF. The gene calls are TRBV30 and TRBJ2-1; 8 nucleotides match TRBD2. CDR3 length: 14 residues. The V gene's germline CDR1 is GTSNPN and CDR2 SVGIG (reference sequence). With V trimmed by 2 bases and J by 7 bases, 7 bases remained unmatched.

This chain links TRBV5-1 with TRBJ1-1; perhaps TRBD1 as D (5 bases). The V and J ends lost 5 bases and 3 bases respectively, with 11 bases between them. The CDR3 consists of 13 residues. Germline V gene lookup returns CDR1 SGHRS and CDR2 YFSETQ. As DNA, the CDR3 is TGCGCCAGCAGGTTGTGGGGGGACACTGAAGCTTTCTTT. It specifies CASRLWGDTEAFF.

The chain has TRBV25-1 and TRBJ2-1; perhaps TRBD1 as D (5 bases). Trimming removed 4 bases from V and 0 bases from J, with 13 bases in between. Per germline, CDR1 MGHDK and CDR2 SYGVNS. This CDR3 region has 16 residues. The CDR3 DNA reads as TGTGCCAGCAGTGCCAGGGTTTCGAGCTCCTACAATGAGCAGTTCTTC. Protein sequence: CASSARVSSSYNEQFF.

The V call is TRBV2, the J call TRBJ2-1, with D possibly being TRBD1 (6 bases). The V end lost 6 bases, the J end lost 5 bases, and 14 bases lay between the germline ends. Per the germline V gene, CDR1 is SNHLY and CDR2 is FYNNEI. This CDR3 has 14 residues. The CDR3: CASSGAGAHNEQFF. DNA for the CDR3: TGTGCCAGCAGCGGGGCAGGGGCGCACAATGAGCAGTTCTTC. The whole variable domain, filled in from reference TRBV2 and TRBJ2-1, reads EPEVTQTPSHQVTQMGQEVILRCVPISNHLYFYWYRQILGQKVEFLVSFYNNEISEKSEIFDDQFSVERPDGSNFTLKIRSTKLEDSAMYFCASSGAGAHNEQFFGPGTRLTVL.

This clone was counted ten times or more. V and J are TRBV4-3 and TRBJ1-5; D not certain. The CDR3 length is 13 residues. Looked up from germline, CDR1 is LGHNA and CDR2 is YSLEER. Trimming took off 0 bases at V and 9 bases at J, with 9 bases between the two ends. The CDR3, as DNA: TGCGCCAGCAGCCAAGATAGGAGGTCGCCCCAGCATTTT. Translated: CASSQDRRSPQHF.

The rearrangement joins TRBV6-1 to TRBJ2-5, with TRBD2 matching over 10 bases. V gave up 3 bases and J gave up 5 bases; unmatched junction bases: 6. The CDR3 loop spans 15 amino acids. Per germline, CDR1 MNHNS and CDR2 SASEGT. In DNA, the CDR3 is TGTGCCAGCAGTGAGCCGGGACTAGCGATGGAGACCCAGTACTTC. Translation gives CASSEPGLAMETQYF.

The CDR3 DNA follows: TGTGCCAGCAGCTTGGGACAGACGGTCGCAGATACGCAGTATTTT. This encodes CASSLGQTVADTQYF. This chain uses TRBV5-6 with TRBJ2-3, with D tentatively TRBD1 (5 bases). V lost 0 bases and J 4 bases, leaving 12 bases between the germline ends. This CDR3 has 15 amino acids. The germline V gene encodes CDR1 SGHDT and CDR2 YYEEEE.

This clone was counted only a few times. The chain is built from TRBV2 and TRBJ2-5, with D perhaps matching TRBD2 (6 bases). The CDR3 is 14 residues long. Trimming removed 7 bases at V and 1 base at J, with 13 bases between. Germline V gives CDR1 SNHLY, CDR2 FYNNEI. The CDR3 DNA follows: TGTGCCAGCACCGAGAGGAGGGGCCAAGAGACCCAGTACTTC. This codes for CASTERRGQETQYF.

The chain couples TRBV7-9 to TRBJ2-3; D call uncertain. The CDR3 consists of 14 residues. Trimming took 6 bases from V and 0 from J, leaving 10 bases between them. In germline, CDR1 is SEHNR, CDR2 FQNEAQ (reference sequence). The CDR3 is CASSNRGSTDTQYF. CDR3 DNA sequence: TGTGCCAGCAGTAATAGAGGCAGCACAGATACGCAGTATTTT.

This clone was detected only a few times. V and J are TRBV14 and TRBJ2-1; 8 bases match TRBD2. Germline V gene lookup returns CDR1 SGHDN and CDR2 FVKESK. V lost 0 bases and J lost 4; bases outside the gene matches: 8. The CDR3 length is 17 residues. DNA for the CDR3: TGTGCCAGCAGCCAAGATAGGAGCGGGGGACTATACAATGAGCAGTTCTTC. This encodes CASSQDRSGGLYNEQFF. Together with reference TRBV14 and TRBJ2-1, the CDR3 gives the full variable domain: EAGVTQFPSHSVIEKGQTVTLRCDPISGHDNLYWYRRVMGKEIKFLLHFVKESKQDESGMPNNRFLAERTGGTYSTLKVQPAELEDSGVYFCASSQDRSGGLYNEQFFGPGTRLTVL.

This clone was counted between two and nine times. The sample has other DNA sequences that encode this CDR3 too. The J gene is TRBJ1-1, the V gene TRBV4-2, with 8 bases matching TRBD1. Germline loops: CDR1 LGHNA, CDR2 YNFKEQ. The CDR3 loop spans 14 amino acids. V was pared by 3 bases and J by 1 base, with 1 base of the junction left unmatched. In DNA, the CDR3 is TGTGCCAGCAGCCAGGACAGGGAGAACACTGAAGCTTTCTTT. This translates into CASSQDRENTEAFF.

V gene TRBV29-1 combines with J gene TRBJ2-2; D perhaps matches TRBD2 (6 bases). V was pared by 4 bases and J by 2 bases, with 8 bases between. The CDR3 sequence is 13 residues long. Per germline, CDR1 SQVTM and CDR2 ANQGSEA. The DNA of the CDR3 is TGCAGCGTTGGCGGGGATAACACCGGGGAGCTGTTTTTT. Amino acid sequence: CSVGGDNTGELFF.

This clone was seen a few times. The V gene is TRBV6-6, the J gene TRBJ2-5; D may be TRBD1 (5 bases). CDR1 is MNHNY, CDR2 SVGAGI, per germline (reference sequence). The CDR3 covers 13 residues. Trimming took 7 bases from V and 2 from J, leaving 11 bases between them. CDR3 loop: CASTTGNQETQYF. Written as DNA, the CDR3 is TGTGCCAGCACAACAGGCAATCAAGAGACCCAGTACTTC.

This chain uses TRBV4-1 with TRBJ2-1; D is ambiguous. V lost 1 base and J 1 base, leaving 11 bases between the germline ends. The germline V gene encodes CDR1 MGHRA and CDR2 YSYEKL. The CDR3 covers 16 residues. The CDR3 reads CASSQGRARSYNEQFF. CDR3 DNA: TGCGCCAGCAGCCAAGGAAGAGCGAGGTCCTACAATGAGCAGTTCTTC.

This clone has a handful of counts. This chain uses TRBV19 with TRBJ2-6; 11 positions match TRBD1. J gave up 0 bases and V 6 bases, and 10 bases lay outside the gene matches. CDR1 LNHDA and CDR2 SQIVND come from the germline V gene (reference sequence). This CDR3 has 19 residues. The CDR3 sequence: CASSPSPGQGGSGANVLTF. The CDR3 DNA follows: TGTGCCAGTAGCCCCTCTCCGGGACAGGGGGGCTCTGGGGCCAACGTCCTGACTTTC.

V gene TRBV28 combines with J gene TRBJ2-1, with D possibly matching TRBD2 (6 bases). The CDR3 sequence is 12 residues long. Germline CDR1 MDHEN, CDR2 SYDVKM. Between the trimmed V and J ends, which lost 6 bases and 13 bases, there was a span of 16 bases. CDR3 loop: CASRNRDSTQFF. The CDR3 DNA reads TGTGCCAGCAGAAACCGGGACTCTACCCAGTTCTTC.

The V call is TRBV15, the J call TRBJ1-2; D remains unclear. CDR1 LNHNV and CDR2 YYDKDF come from the germline V gene (reference sequence). V lost 0 bases to trimming and J lost 2 bases, with 7 bases between them. This CDR3 comprises 14 residues. In nucleotides, the CDR3 is TGTGCCACCAGCAGAGACGGGATGAACTATGGCTACACCTTC. Encoded protein: CATSRDGMNYGYTF.

V usage is TRBV18 and J usage is TRBJ1-1; TRBD1 might be the D (5 bases). Per germline, CDR1 KGHSH and CDR2 LQKENI. The length of the CDR3 is 15 residues. V was pared by 0 bases and J by 3 bases, with 11 bases between. Here the CDR3 DNA reads TGTGCCAGCTCACCACCGCCAGGGTTGGACACTGAAGCTTTCTTT. Its translation is CASSPPPGLDTEAFF.

The chain links TRBV30 to TRBJ2-5, with D possibly matching TRBD2 (6 bases). The CDR3 totals 12 residues. The germline CDR1 and CDR2 sequences are GTSNPN and SVGIG (reference sequence). V lost 2 bases and J 5 bases, leaving 9 bases between the germline ends. The CDR3 loop reads CAWSTLAETQYF. As DNA, the CDR3 is TGTGCCTGGAGTACACTAGCCGAGACCCAGTACTTC. The full variable domain, rest sourced from reference TRBV30 and TRBJ2-5, is SQTIHQWPATLVQPVGSPLSLECTVEGTSNPNLYWYRQAAGRGLQLLFYSVGIGQISSEVPQNLSASRPQDRQFILSSKKLLLSDSGFYLCAWSTLAETQYFGPGTRLLVL.

This clone was counted a few times. V usage is TRBV29-1 and J usage is TRBJ1-4; tentative D call: TRBD1 (5 bases). The germline CDR1 and CDR2 sequences are SQVTM and ANQGSEA. Trimming shortened V by 6 bases and J by 7 bases, and 18 bases separated the two germline ends. This CDR3 is 14 amino acids long. The CDR3 coding sequence is TGCAGCGTCGCGGAGGGGAAGAGGGGTGAAAAACTGTTTTTT. It specifies CSVAEGKRGEKLFF.

The rearrangement links TRBV6-5 to TRBJ1-2, with 7 nucleotides matching TRBD1. The CDR3 runs to 14 residues. The germline gives CDR1 MNHEY, CDR2 SVGAGI. With 2 bases clipped from V and 4 bases from J, the junction kept 4 bases outside the gene matches. The CDR3 loop reads CASSYGGTAYGYTF. The CDR3 DNA reads TGTGCCAGCAGTTACGGGGGGACAGCCTATGGCTACACCTTC.